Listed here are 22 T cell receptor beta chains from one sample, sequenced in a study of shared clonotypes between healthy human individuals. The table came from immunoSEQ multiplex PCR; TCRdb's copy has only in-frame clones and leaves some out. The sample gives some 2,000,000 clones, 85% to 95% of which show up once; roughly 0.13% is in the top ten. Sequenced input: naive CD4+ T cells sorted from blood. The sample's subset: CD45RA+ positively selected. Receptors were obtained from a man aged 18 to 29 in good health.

CDR3 bases: TGCGCCAGCAGCTTGGCTGGGGAGAGAAACACTGAAGCTTTCTTT. Translating it yields CASSLAGERNTEAFF. The genes are TRBV5-1 and TRBJ1-1; no definite D call. CDR3 length equals 15 residues. V dropped 0 bases and J dropped 2 bases, with 11 bases sitting between them. Germline-derived CDR1 and CDR2 are SGHRS and YFSETQ.

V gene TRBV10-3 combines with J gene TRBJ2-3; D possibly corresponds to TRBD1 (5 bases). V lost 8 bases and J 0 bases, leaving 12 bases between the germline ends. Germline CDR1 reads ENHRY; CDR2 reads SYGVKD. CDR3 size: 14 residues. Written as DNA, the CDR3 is TGTGCCATCGGCCAGGGTATAAGCACAGATACGCAGTATTTT. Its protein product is CAIGQGISTDTQYF.

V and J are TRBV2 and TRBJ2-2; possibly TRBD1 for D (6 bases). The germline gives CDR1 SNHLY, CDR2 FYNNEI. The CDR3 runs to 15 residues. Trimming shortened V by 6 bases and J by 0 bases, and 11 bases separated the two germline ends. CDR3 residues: CASRQRDTNTGELFF. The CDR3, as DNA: TGTGCCAGCAGACAAAGGGACACGAACACCGGGGAGCTGTTTTTT.

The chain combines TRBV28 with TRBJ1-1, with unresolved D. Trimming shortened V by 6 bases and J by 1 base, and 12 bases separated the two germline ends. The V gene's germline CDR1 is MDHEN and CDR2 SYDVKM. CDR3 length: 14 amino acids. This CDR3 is CASSFPVGNTEAFF. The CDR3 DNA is TGTGCCAGCAGCTTTCCGGTCGGGAACACTGAAGCTTTCTTT.

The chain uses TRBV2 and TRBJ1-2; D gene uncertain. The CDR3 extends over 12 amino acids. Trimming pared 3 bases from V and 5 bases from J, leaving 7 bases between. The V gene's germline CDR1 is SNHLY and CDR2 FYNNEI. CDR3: CASSDSGYGYTF. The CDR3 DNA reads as TGTGCCAGCAGTGATTCCGGGTATGGCTACACCTTC. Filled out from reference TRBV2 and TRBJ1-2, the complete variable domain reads EPEVTQTPSHQVTQMGQEVILRCVPISNHLYFYWYRQILGQKVEFLVSFYNNEISEKSEIFDDQFSVERPDGSNFTLKIRSTKLEDSAMYFCASSDSGYGYTFGSGTRLTVV.

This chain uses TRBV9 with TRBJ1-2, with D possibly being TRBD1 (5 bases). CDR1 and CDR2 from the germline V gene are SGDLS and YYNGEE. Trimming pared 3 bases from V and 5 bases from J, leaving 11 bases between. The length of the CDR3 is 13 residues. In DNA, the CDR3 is TGTGCCAGCAGCGCGACAGACAAATATGGCTACACCTTC. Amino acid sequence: CASSATDKYGYTF.

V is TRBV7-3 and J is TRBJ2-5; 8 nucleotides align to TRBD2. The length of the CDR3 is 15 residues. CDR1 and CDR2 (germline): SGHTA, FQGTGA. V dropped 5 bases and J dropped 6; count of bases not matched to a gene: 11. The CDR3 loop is CASSLDAGGLKTQYF. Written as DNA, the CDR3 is TGTGCCAGCAGCCTTGACGCGGGGGGTTTGAAGACCCAGTACTTC.

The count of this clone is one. CDR3 loop: CASSPSRQNTGELFF. The CDR3 DNA reads as TGTGCCAGCAGCCCATCGCGACAAAACACCGGGGAGCTGTTTTTT. The V and J genes are TRBV11-3 and TRBJ2-2; D is ambiguous. The CDR3 runs 15 residues. Germline V lookup: CDR1 SGHNT, CDR2 YENEEA. Trimming took 5 bases from V and 2 from J, leaving 12 bases between them. The full variable domain, its missing parts supplied by reference TRBV11-3 and TRBJ2-2, is EAGVVQSPRYKIIEKKQPVAFWCNPISGHNTLYWYLQNLGQGPELLIRYENEEAVDDSQLPKDRFSAERLKGVDSTLKIQPAELGDSAVYLCASSPSRQNTGELFFGEGSRLTVL.

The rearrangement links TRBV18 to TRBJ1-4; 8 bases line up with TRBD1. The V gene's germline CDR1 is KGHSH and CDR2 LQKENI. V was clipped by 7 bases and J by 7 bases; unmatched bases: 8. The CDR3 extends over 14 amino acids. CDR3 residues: CASFSDRDSEKLFF. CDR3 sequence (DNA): TGTGCCAGCTTTTCGGACAGGGATAGTGAAAAACTGTTTTTT.

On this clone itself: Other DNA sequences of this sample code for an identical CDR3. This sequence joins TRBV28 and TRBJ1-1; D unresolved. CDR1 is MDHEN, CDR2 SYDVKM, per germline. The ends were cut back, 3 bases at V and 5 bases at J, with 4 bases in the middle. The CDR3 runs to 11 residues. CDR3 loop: CASSLGTEAFF. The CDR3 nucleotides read TGTGCCAGCAGTTTGGGGACTGAAGCTTTCTTT. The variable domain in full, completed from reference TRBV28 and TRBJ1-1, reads DVKVTQSSRYLVKRTGEKVFLECVQDMDHENMFWYRQDPGLGLRLIYFSYDVKMKEKGDIPEGYSVSREKKERFSLILESASTNQTSMYLCASSLGTEAFFGQGTRLTVV.

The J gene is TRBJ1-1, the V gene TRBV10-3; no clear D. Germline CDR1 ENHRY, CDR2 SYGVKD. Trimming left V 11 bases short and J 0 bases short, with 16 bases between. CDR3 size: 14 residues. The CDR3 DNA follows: TGTGCCGCCGGTCCTGGGGTGGTGAACACTGAAGCTTTCTTT. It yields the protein CAAGPGVVNTEAFF.

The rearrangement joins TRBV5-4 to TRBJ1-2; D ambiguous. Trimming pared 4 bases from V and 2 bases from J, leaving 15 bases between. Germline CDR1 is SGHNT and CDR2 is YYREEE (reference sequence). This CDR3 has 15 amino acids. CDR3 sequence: CASSQLEQSNYGYTF. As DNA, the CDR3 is TGTGCCAGCAGCCAACTGGAACAGTCGAACTATGGCTACACCTTC. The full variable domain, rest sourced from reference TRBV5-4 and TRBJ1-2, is ETGVTQSPTHLIKTRGQQVTLRCSSQSGHNTVSWYQQALGQGPQFIFQYYREEENGRGNFPPRFSGLQFPNYSSELNVNALELDDSALYLCASSQLEQSNYGYTFGSGTRLTVV.

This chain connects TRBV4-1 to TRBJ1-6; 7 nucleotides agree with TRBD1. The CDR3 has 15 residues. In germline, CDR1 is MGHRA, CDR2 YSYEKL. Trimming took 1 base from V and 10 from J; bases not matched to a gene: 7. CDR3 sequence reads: CASSQVAGGNSPLHF. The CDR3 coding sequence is TGCGCCAGCAGCCAAGTGGCAGGGGGGAACTCACCCCTCCACTTT.

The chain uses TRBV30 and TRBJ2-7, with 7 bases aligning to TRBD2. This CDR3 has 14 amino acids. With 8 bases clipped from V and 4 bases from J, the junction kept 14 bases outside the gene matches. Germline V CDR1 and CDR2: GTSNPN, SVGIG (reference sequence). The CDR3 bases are TGTGCCGTAGGGCGGGCTAGCGGAGATTACGAGCAGTACTTC. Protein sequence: CAVGRASGDYEQYF. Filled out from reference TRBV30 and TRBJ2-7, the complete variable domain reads SQTIHQWPATLVQPVGSPLSLECTVEGTSNPNLYWYRQAAGRGLQLLFYSVGIGQISSEVPQNLSASRPQDRQFILSSKKLLLSDSGFYLCAVGRASGDYEQYFGPGTRLTVT.

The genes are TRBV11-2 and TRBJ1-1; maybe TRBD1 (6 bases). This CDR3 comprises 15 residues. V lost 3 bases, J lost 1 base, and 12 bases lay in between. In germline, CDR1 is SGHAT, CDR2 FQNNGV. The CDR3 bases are TGTGCCAGCAGCTTCCGGGGGGCGGGGAACACTGAAGCTTTCTTT. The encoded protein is CASSFRGAGNTEAFF. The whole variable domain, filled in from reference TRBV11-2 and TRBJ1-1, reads EAGVAQSPRYKIIEKRQSVAFWCNPISGHATLYWYQQILGQGPKLLIQFQNNGVVDDSQLPKDRFSAERLKGVDSTLKIQPAKLEDSAVYLCASSFRGAGNTEAFFGQGTRLTVV.

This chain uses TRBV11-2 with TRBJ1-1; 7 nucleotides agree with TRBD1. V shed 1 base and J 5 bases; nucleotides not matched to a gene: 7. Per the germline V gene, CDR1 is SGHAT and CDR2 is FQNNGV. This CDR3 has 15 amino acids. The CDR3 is CASSLGGQARTEAFF. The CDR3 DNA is TGTGCCAGCAGCTTAGGCGGACAGGCGCGGACTGAAGCTTTCTTT.

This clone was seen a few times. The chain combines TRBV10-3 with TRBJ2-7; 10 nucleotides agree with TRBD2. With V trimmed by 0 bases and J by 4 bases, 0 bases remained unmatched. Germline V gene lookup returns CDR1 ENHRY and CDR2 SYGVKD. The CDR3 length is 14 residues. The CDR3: CAISESSGGYEQYF. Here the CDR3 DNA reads TGTGCCATCAGTGAGTCTAGCGGGGGGTACGAGCAGTACTTC.

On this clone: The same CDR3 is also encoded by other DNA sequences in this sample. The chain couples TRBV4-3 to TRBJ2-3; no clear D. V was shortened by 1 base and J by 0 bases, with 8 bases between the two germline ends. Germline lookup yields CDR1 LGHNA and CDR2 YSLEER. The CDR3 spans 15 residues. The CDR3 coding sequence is TGCGCCAGCAGCCAAGGCGGTGCTAGCACAGATACGCAGTATTTT. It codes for CASSQGGASTDTQYF.

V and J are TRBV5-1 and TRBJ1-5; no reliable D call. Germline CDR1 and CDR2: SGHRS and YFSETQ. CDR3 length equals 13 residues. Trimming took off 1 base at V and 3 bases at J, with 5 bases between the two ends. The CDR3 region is CASSLSVNQPQHF. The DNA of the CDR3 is TGCGCCAGCAGCTTGTCGGTCAATCAGCCCCAGCATTTT.

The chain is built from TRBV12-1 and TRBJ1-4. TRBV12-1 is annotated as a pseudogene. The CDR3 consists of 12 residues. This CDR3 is CASRATTPVLFF. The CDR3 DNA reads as TGTGCCAGCAGGGCCACCACTCCGGTACTGTTTTTT.

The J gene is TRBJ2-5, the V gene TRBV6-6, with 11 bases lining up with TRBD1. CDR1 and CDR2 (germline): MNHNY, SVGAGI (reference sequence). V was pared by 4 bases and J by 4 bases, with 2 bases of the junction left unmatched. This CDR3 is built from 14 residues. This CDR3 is CASSLDRGRETQYF. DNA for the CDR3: TGTGCCAGCAGTTTGGACAGGGGGCGAGAGACCCAGTACTTC.

CDR3 residues: CASSYGTPGTGELFF. The CDR3 nucleotides are TGTGCCAGCAGTTACGGGACCCCCGGCACCGGGGAGCTGTTTTTT. This chain joins TRBV27 and TRBJ2-2; either TRBD1 or TRBD2 may fit D (5 bases each). The V end lost 4 bases, the J end lost 4 bases, and 13 bases lay between the germline ends. Germline CDR1 is MNHEY and CDR2 is SMNVEV (reference sequence). The CDR3 has 15 residues.